A single sample is the source of the 19 T cell receptor beta chains below, sequenced in a study of identical twins. Each CDR3 protein is one row after TCRdb ran MiXCR on the 5' RACE reads. The sample contains roughly 690,000 distinct CDR3 sequences, 21% of which appear only once. Another study also made use of these data, one on T cells expressing NK-cell markers.

The sample comprised PBMCs. These receptors were collected from a woman younger than 30 in good health.

This clonotype was observed a handful of times. This rearrangement joins TRBV20-1 to TRBJ2-1, with 10 bases aligning to TRBD2. V shed 2 bases and J 5 bases; nucleotides not matched to a gene: 3. CDR1 and CDR2 from the germline V gene are DFQATT and SNEGSKA (reference sequence). The CDR3 consists of 14 residues. The DNA for the CDR3 is TGCAGTGCTAGAAGGACTAGCGGCCACAATGAGCAGTTCTTC. Its protein product is CSARRTSGHNEQFF.

This chain uses TRBV9 with TRBJ2-5; 8 nucleotides align to TRBD2. With V trimmed by 2 bases and J by 1 base, 4 bases remained unmatched. The V gene's germline CDR1 is SGDLS and CDR2 YYNGEE. The CDR3 loop spans 15 amino acids. The CDR3 DNA sequence: TGTGCCAGCAGCGTCGCGGGAGGAACCCAAGAGACCCAGTACTTC. It encodes CASSVAGGTQETQYF.

This chain joins TRBV29-1 and TRBJ2-7, with D perhaps TRBD2 (7 bases). The CDR3 sequence is 14 residues long. In germline, CDR1 is SQVTM, CDR2 ANQGSEA. Trimming stripped 4 bases from V and 2 bases from J, with 15 bases between. CDR3 residues: CSVALGGATYEQYF. The CDR3, as DNA: TGCAGCGTTGCTCTGGGGGGGGCGACCTACGAGCAGTACTTC.

This clonotype was counted only a few times. V and J are TRBV10-3 and TRBJ1-2; no clear D. Germline assignment: CDR1 ENHRY and CDR2 SYGVKD. Trimming shortened V by 0 bases and J by 6 bases, and 5 bases separated the two germline ends. This CDR3 is 12 amino acids long. The CDR3 sequence: CAISESKDGYTF. The CDR3 nucleotides are TGTGCCATCAGTGAGTCGAAGGATGGCTACACCTTC.

V usage is TRBV29-1 and J usage is TRBJ2-2; D remains ambiguous. V was pared by 4 bases and J by 6 bases, with 6 bases between. The CDR3 has 11 residues. Germline V CDR1 and CDR2: SQVTM, ANQGSEA. In DNA form, the CDR3 reads TGCAGCGTTGCCTTAGCCGGGGAGCTGTTTTTT. It is translated as CSVALAGELFF.

The chain links TRBV21-1 to TRBJ2-2; the table's D call, TRBD2, has no DNA check behind it. TRBV21-1 is given as a pseudogene. The CDR3 runs 18 residues. CDR3 loop: CASSKGLAGPVYTGELFF. The CDR3 nucleotides are TGTGCCAGCAGCAAAGGGCTAGCGGGACCAGTCTACACCGGGGAGCTGTTTTTT.

This clonotype was picked up one time. The chain carries TRBV4-3 and TRBJ2-1; 12 bases match TRBD2. The CDR3 contains 16 residues. The junction had 11 bases not matched to a gene; V was cut back by 4 bases and J by 10 bases. Per the germline V gene, CDR1 is LGHNA and CDR2 is YSLEER. The CDR3 reads CASSPPLAGGRGEQFF. The CDR3 DNA reads as TGCGCCAGCAGCCCGCCACTAGCGGGAGGTCGGGGGGAGCAGTTCTTC.

The genes are TRBV7-2 and TRBJ1-1; D is uncertain. Per germline, CDR1 SGHTA and CDR2 FQGNSA. The V end was cut by 5 bases, the J end by 4 bases, with 11 bases between. The CDR3 contains 13 residues. The CDR3 reads CASSALSGTEAFF. The CDR3 region has the DNA TGTGCCAGCAGCGCCCTTTCGGGCACTGAAGCTTTCTTT.

Only a few counts were recorded for this clonotype. The chain links TRBV9 to TRBJ2-7, with D perhaps matching TRBD2 (6 bases). The CDR3 covers 15 residues. The germline V gene has CDR1 SGDLS and CDR2 YYNGEE. V was pared by 4 bases and J by 6 bases, with 20 bases between. As DNA, the CDR3 is TGTGCCAGCAGCCCCGGGACTTCGCCGAACCCCGAGCAGTACTTC. Protein sequence: CASSPGTSPNPEQYF.

This clonotype was counted many times. This rearrangement joins TRBV12-3 or TRBV12-4 to TRBJ2-1, with 14 bases aligning to TRBD2. V lost 3 bases to trimming and J lost 8 bases; unmatched junction nucleotides: 3. This CDR3 is built from 15 residues. The CDR3 DNA reads as TGTGCCAGCAGTTTGGGGACTAGCGGGAGCTATGAGCAGTTCTTC. It translates to CASSLGTSGSYEQFF.

The chain couples TRBV12-3 or TRBV12-4 to TRBJ2-7; D is ambiguous. The CDR3 loop spans 14 amino acids. Trimming removed 6 bases at V and 0 bases at J, with 12 bases between. For the CDR3, the DNA is TGTGCCAGCAGCCTCCGACTGGACTCCTACGAGCAGTACTTC. It yields the protein CASSLRLDSYEQYF.

This clonotype was detected ten times or more. This chain connects TRBV10-3 to TRBJ1-1, with a tentative D call TRBD1 (6 bases). Per the germline V gene, CDR1 is ENHRY and CDR2 is SYGVKD. CDR3 size: 13 residues. V shed 5 bases and J shed 10 bases, with 17 bases lying between them. The CDR3 DNA is TGTGCCATCAGTTTGGAACCCCGAGGGGGAGCTTTCTTT. Amino acid sequence: CAISLEPRGGAFF.

The chain recombines TRBV7-9 with TRBJ2-7; 9 bases are a match to TRBD1. The CDR3 is made up of 13 amino acids. The V gene's germline CDR1 is SEHNR and CDR2 FQNEAQ (reference sequence). V was clipped by 5 bases and J by 7 bases; unmatched bases: 6. The DNA for the CDR3 is TGTGCCAGCAGCGGGGACAGGGCTCGAGAGCAGTACTTC. Translation: CASSGDRAREQYF.

The rearrangement joins TRBV5-1 to TRBJ2-1; 10 nucleotides match TRBD2. The CDR3 runs 14 residues. Trimming removed 7 bases from V and 6 bases from J; junction bases left unmatched: 7. The V gene's germline CDR1 is SGHRS and CDR2 YFSETQ. The CDR3 region has the DNA TGCGCCAGCTGGGCTAGCGGGAGCGGCAATGAGCAGTTCTTC. The encoded protein is CASWASGSGNEQFF. The full variable domain, completed using reference TRBV5-1 and TRBJ2-1, is KAGVTQTPRYLIKTRGQQVTLSCSPISGHRSVSWYQQTPGQGLQFLFEYFSETQRNKGNFPGRFSGRQFSNSRSEMNVSTLELGDSALYLCASWASGSGNEQFFGPGTRLTVL.

The chain links TRBV7-2 to TRBJ2-1; TRBD1 aligns across 8 bases. V dropped 3 bases and J dropped 0; count of bases not matched to a gene: 4. Germline V gene data show CDR1 as SGHTA and CDR2 as FQGNSA. This CDR3 has 16 residues. The CDR3 nucleotides are TGTGCCAGCAGCTTCGGACAGGGAGGCTCCTACAATGAGCAGTTCTTC. Translating gives CASSFGQGGSYNEQFF.

This clonotype showed up many times. V is TRBV7-2 and J is TRBJ2-7; D is possibly TRBD1 or TRBD2 (5 bases each). The CDR3 extends over 15 amino acids. Looked up from germline, CDR1 is SGHTA and CDR2 is FQGNSA. Trimming removed 0 bases from V and 3 bases from J, with 12 bases in between. CDR3 nucleotides: TGTGCCAGCAGCTTAGCGGGAGTAGGGGTCTACGAGCAGTACTTC. Its translation is CASSLAGVGVYEQYF. Based on the CDR3 plus reference TRBV7-2 and TRBJ2-7, the full variable domain is GAGVSQSPSNKVTEKGKDVELRCDPISGHTALYWYRQSLGQGLEFLIYFQGNSAPDKSGLPSDRFSAERTGGSVSTLTIQRTQQEDSAVYLCASSLAGVGVYEQYFGPGTRLTVT.

V and J are TRBV6-1 and TRBJ2-5, with D possibly TRBD2 on 5 matching bases. The CDR3 extends over 12 amino acids. Trimming removed 4 bases at V and 4 bases at J, with 7 bases between. In germline, CDR1 is MNHNS, CDR2 SASEGT. CDR3 region: CASSGAAETQYF. DNA of the CDR3: TGTGCCAGCAGTGGAGCGGCAGAGACCCAGTACTTC.

Only a few counts were recorded for this clonotype. The V gene is TRBV5-5, the J gene TRBJ2-1; 8 nucleotides match TRBD2. CDR1 is SGHKS and CDR2 is YYEKEE in the germline V gene (reference sequence). The CDR3 is 12 amino acids. Trimming removed 5 bases from V and 10 bases from J; junction bases left unmatched: 5. The CDR3 here is CASSPREAEQFF. As DNA, the CDR3 is TGTGCCAGCAGTCCGCGGGAGGCAGAGCAGTTCTTC.

The chain employs TRBV12-3 or TRBV12-4 and TRBJ2-2; D is undetermined. Trimming removed 6 bases from V and 7 bases from J, with 12 bases in between. This CDR3 is 13 amino acids long. CDR3 residues: CASSPDLIGELFF. The CDR3 DNA is TGTGCCAGCAGCCCCGACTTAATCGGGGAGCTGTTTTTT.